This T cell receptor (beta chain) was sequenced in a study of T cell changes during pregnancy in multiple sclerosis. Using immunoSEQ multiplex PCR, the repertoire was profiled, and TCRdb retains in-frame clones only, with some absent. The sample carries tens of thousands of clones, approximately 90% recorded once. The CDR3 runs 16 residues. Trimming took 2 bases from V and 1 from J; bases not matched to a gene: 5. The V gene's germline CDR1 is MNHNS and CDR2 SASEGT. The receptor comes from a female donor with multiple sclerosis, enrolled in a pregnancy study. Material: CD4+ T cells from peripheral blood mononuclear cells, obtained in the first trimester of pregnancy. The rearrangement links TRBV6-1 to TRBJ2-3; 8 nucleotides agree with TRBD1. CDR3 nucleotides: TGTGCCAGCAGTGAAAAGGCAGGGGGCCGCACAGATACGCAGTATTTT. It encodes CASSEKAGGRTDTQYF.